This TCR beta chain was sequenced for a study of T cell changes during pregnancy in multiple sclerosis. Here immunoSEQ multiplex PCR was the method, and the copy in TCRdb shows in-frame clones only, minus some. The table has around 59,000 clones, about 91% seen once. The receptor's source is a female donor with multiple sclerosis, enrolled in a pregnancy study. This material consisted of peripheral blood, taken in the first trimester of pregnancy.

CDR3 sequence (DNA): TGTGCCAGCAGCGAATCTTCGACAGGGGATAATTCACCCCTCCACTTT. The encoded protein is CASSESSTGDNSPLHF. The V call is TRBV2, the J call TRBJ1-6; 8 nucleotides align to TRBD1. The CDR3 loop spans 16 amino acids. The V gene's germline CDR1 is SNHLY and CDR2 FYNNEI. V shed 6 bases and J 5 bases; nucleotides not matched to a gene: 9.